This entry describes one T cell receptor beta chain. Its antigen specificity is not known. Base qualities are missing; no much larger clone stands one base away. To sequence the TCRbeta CDR3 region, genomic DNA was isolated from the sorted cells. The immunoSEQ Assay was used for sequencing of TCRbeta CDR3 regions. The table was pulled from immuneACCESS by TCRdb, which kept in-frame rearrangements only. Such tables lose some clones; where checked, under half of the loss comes from unresolved V genes, and the rest has no known cause. Present in this sample are tens of thousands of clones, 89% of which were seen just once. In total, the top ten clones hold over 0.35% of the sample. Patients with a history of autoimmune disease or receiving systemic immunosuppression were excluded from the trial. Peripheral blood for TCR sequencing was collected from all dose cohorts at baseline, on cycle 4 day 1, and on cycle 7 day 1. Samples were obtained from an open-label, multicenter, first-in-human phase I dose-escalation trial of ivuxolimab. The trial enrolled adults with locally advanced or metastatic head and neck squamous cell, hepatocellular, melanoma or renal cell carcinoma. CD4+ and CD8+ T cells were sorted separately from peripheral blood before TCR sequencing.

These data belong to a study of OX40 agonist ivuxolimab in advanced cancers. For the wider study: Ivuxolimab was a fully human IgG2 agonistic monoclonal antibody targeting the costimulatory receptor OX40 (CD134). Intravenous ivuxolimab was administered to patients every 2 weeks at six dose levels: 0.01, 0.1, 0.3, 1.5, 3 and 10 mg/kg. Of the approximately 54 patients in dose escalation, some 20 had hepatocellular carcinoma, some 15 had melanoma, 9 had renal cell carcinoma and 9 had head and neck cancer. In the dose-escalation cohort, roughly 82% of patients were male, and the mean age was around 65 years with a range of roughly 20 to 80. Prior anti-PD-1, anti-PD-L1 or anti-CTLA-4 therapy was permitted, and approximately 40% of dose-escalation patients had received checkpoint inhibitors. Three dose-escalation patients achieved partial responses, one with hepatocellular carcinoma and two with cutaneous melanoma. The point of sequencing TCRbeta in the periphery was to test whether ivuxolimab changed TCR sequence diversity and drove clonal T-cell expansion. The paper reports the monotherapy dose-escalation portion (N of about 54 patients) of the phase I ivuxolimab trial.

Its CDR3 holds 13 amino acids, cysteine through phenylalanine. This entry keeps only the CDR3 DNA: 39 bases, framed from base 1. Cut back by 7 bases and 0 bases, the V and J ends lie 13 bases apart. The CDR1 and CDR2 encoded by the germline V gene (reference sequence) are GTSNPN and SVGIG. General conclusions and limits of the study: Low levels of normalized T-cell clonal expansion were also seen in some patients who did not respond. Clonal expansion of both CD4+ and CD8+ blood T cells was observed from baseline to week 6 at doses 0.1 to 3.0 mg/kg. Partial responders in the 0.1-3.0 mg/kg groups had among the lowest normalized peripheral clonal expansion, especially among CD8+ T cells. On average, CD8+ T cells showed more expanded clones than CD4+ T cells after ivuxolimab. Antigen specificity was not determined for the clonally expanded peripheral T cells.

This chain joins TRBV30 to TRBJ2-7, and TRBD1 may be the D gene, going by 5 matching bases. Sequenced material: CD4+ or CD8+ T cells sorted from blood, taken in a trial of the OX40 agonist ivuxolimab. This clonotype was sampled from an adult with an advanced solid tumor such as melanoma, head and neck, liver or kidney cancer. The CDR3 has the sequence CASHRSSSYEQYF. The sequenced DNA is TGTGCCTCTCACAGGAGTAGCTCCTACGAGCAGTACTTC.